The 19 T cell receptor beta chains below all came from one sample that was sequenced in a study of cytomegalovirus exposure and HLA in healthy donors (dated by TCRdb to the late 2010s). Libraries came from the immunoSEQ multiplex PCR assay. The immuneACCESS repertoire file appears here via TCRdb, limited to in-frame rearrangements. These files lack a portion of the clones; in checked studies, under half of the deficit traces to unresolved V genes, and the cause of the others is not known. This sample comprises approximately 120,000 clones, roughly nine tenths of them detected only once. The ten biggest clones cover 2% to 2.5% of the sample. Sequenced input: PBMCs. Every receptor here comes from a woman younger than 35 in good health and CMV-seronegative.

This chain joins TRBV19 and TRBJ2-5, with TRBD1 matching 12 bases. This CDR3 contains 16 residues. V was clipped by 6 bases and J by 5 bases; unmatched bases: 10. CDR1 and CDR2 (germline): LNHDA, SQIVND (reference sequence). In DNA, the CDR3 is TGTGCCAGTAGGGCACCGGGACAGGGGGCCGGGGAGACCCAGTACTTC. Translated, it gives CASRAPGQGAGETQYF.

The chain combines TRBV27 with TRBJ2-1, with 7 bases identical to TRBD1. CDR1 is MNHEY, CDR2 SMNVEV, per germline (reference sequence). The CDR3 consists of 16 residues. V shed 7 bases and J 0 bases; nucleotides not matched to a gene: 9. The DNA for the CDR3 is TGTGCCAGCACCCTCGGACAGGATGGCTCCTACAATGAGCAGTTCTTC. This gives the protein CASTLGQDGSYNEQFF.

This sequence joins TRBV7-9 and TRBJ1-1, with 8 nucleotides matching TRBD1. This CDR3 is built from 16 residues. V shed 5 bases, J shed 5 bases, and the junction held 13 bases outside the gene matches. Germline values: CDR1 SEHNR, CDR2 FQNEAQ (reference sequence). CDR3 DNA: TGTGCCAGCAGCGCTAACCTTGACAGGGGAGATACTGAAGCTTTCTTT. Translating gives CASSANLDRGDTEAFF.

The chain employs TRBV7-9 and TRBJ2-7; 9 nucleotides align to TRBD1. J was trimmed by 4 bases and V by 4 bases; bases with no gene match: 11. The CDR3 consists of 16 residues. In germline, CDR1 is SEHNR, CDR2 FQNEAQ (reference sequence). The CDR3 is CASSSYRGPTNYEQYF. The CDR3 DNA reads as TGTGCCAGCAGCTCCTACAGGGGGCCCACGAATTACGAGCAGTACTTC.

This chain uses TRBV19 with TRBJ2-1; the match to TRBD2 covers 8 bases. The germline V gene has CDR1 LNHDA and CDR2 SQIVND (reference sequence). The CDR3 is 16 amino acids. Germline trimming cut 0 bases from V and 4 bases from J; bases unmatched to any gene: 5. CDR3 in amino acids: CASSIDGRAGYNEQFF. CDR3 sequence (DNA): TGTGCCAGTAGTATAGACGGGAGGGCCGGGTACAATGAGCAGTTCTTC.

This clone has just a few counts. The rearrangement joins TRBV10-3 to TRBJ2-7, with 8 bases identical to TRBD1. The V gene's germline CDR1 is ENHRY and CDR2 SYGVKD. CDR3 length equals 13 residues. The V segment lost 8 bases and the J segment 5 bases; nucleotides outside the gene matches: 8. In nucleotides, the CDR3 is TGTGCCATCCTGGTACAGGGGGGAGACGAGCAGTACTTC. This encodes CAILVQGGDEQYF.

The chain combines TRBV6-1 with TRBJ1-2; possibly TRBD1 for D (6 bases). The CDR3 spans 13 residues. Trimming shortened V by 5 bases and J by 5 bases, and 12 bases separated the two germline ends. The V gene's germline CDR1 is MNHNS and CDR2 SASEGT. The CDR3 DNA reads TGTGCCAGCAGTACCACAGGGATGTATGGCTACACCTTC. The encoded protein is CASSTTGMYGYTF.

In nucleotides, the CDR3 is TGTGCCAGTAGTATGCTGTGGGGCAGCGCTAACTCTGGGGCCAACGTCCTGACTTTC. The encoded protein is CASSMLWGSANSGANVLTF. The V gene is TRBV19, the J gene TRBJ2-6, with a possible D match to TRBD1 (5 bases). Germline values: CDR1 LNHDA, CDR2 SQIVND (reference sequence). V was clipped by 3 bases and J by 0 bases, with 18 bases between them. This CDR3 contains 19 residues.

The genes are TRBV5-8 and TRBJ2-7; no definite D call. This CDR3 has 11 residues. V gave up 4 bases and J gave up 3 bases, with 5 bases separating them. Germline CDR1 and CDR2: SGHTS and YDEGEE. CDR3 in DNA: TGTGCCAGCAGCCAGATCTACGAGCAGTACTTC. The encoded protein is CASSQIYEQYF.

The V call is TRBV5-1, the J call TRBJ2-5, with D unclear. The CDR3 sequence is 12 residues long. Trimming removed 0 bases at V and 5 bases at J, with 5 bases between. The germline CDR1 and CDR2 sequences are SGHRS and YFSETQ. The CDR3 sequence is CASSLDRETQYF. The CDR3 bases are TGCGCCAGCAGCTTGGATCGGGAGACCCAGTACTTC.

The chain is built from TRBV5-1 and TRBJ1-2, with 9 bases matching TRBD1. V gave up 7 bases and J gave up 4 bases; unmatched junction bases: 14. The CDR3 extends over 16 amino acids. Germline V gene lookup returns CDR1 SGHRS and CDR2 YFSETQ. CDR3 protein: CASSLGGTGLGYGYTF. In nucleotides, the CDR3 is TGCGCCAGCTCCCTCGGCGGGACAGGGCTAGGCTATGGCTACACCTTC.

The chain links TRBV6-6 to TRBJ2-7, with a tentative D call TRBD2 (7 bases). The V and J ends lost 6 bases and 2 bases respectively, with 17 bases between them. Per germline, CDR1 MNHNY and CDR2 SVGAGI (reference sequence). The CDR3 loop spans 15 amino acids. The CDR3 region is CASSPLGGGTYEQYF. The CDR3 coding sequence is TGTGCCAGCAGCCCCCTAGGGGGGGGGACCTACGAGCAGTACTTC.

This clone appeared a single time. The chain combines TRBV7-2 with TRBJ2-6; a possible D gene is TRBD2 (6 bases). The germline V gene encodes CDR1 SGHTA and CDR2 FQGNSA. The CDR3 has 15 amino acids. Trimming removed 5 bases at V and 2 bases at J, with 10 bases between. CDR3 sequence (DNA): TGTGCCAGCAGCCCGCGGGGCGCTGGGGCCAACGTCCTGACTTTC. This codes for CASSPRGAGANVLTF. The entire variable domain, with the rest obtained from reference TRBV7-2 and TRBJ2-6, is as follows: GAGVSQSPSNKVTEKGKDVELRCDPISGHTALYWYRQSLGQGLEFLIYFQGNSAPDKSGLPSDRFSAERTGGSVSTLTIQRTQQEDSAVYLCASSPRGAGANVLTFGAGSRLTVL.

The CDR3 coding sequence is TGTGCCAGCGCCTGGGGGGTGTCCTACGAGCAGTACTTC. Translating it yields CASAWGVSYEQYF. The rearrangement links TRBV19 to TRBJ2-7; TRBD2 might be the D (6 bases). The V gene's germline CDR1 is LNHDA and CDR2 SQIVND (reference sequence). The germline V and J ends were trimmed by 9 bases and 1 base, with 13 bases remaining between them. This CDR3 contains 13 residues.

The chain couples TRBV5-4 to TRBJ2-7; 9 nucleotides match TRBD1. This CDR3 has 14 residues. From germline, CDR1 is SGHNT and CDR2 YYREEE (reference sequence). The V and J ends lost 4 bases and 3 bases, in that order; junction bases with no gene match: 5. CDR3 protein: CASSLRDRDYEQYF. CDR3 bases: TGTGCCAGCAGCCTCCGGGACAGGGACTACGAGCAGTACTTC.

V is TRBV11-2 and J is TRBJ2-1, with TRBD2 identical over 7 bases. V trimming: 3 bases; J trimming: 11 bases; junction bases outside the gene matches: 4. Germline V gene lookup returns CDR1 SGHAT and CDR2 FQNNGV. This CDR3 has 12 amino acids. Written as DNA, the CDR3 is TGTGCCAGCAGCTTGGGAGGGTCCAAGCAGTTCTTC. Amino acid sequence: CASSLGGSKQFF.

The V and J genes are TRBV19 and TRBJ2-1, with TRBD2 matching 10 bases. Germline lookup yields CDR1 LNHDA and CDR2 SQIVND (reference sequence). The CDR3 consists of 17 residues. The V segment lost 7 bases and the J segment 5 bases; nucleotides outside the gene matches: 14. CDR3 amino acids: CASKRYGRAGGNNEQFF. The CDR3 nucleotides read TGTGCCAGTAAACGGTATGGTCGAGCGGGAGGGAACAATGAGCAGTTCTTC.

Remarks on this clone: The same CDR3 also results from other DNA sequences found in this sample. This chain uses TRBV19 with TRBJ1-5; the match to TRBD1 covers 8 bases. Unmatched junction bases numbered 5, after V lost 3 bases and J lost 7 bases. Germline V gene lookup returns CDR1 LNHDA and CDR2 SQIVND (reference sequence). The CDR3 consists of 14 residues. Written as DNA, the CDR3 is TGTGCCAGTAGTATTGGACAGGGCGGGCAGCCCCAGCATTTT. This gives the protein CASSIGQGGQPQHF.

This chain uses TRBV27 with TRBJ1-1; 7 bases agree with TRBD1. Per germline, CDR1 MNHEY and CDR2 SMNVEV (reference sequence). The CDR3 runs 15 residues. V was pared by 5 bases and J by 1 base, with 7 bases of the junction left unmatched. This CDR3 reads CASSPPQGENTEAFF. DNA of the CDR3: TGTGCCAGCAGTCCGCCCCAGGGGGAGAACACTGAAGCTTTCTTT.